Presented here are 2 T cell receptor beta chains from one specimen sequenced in a study of T cells after yellow fever vaccination. One entry per CDR3 protein, called by TCRdb with MiXCR from the 5' RACE reads. There are approximately 120,000 distinct CDR3 sequences in the sample; around 15% occur only once, and roughly 41% lies in the top ten. Sample: CD8+ T cells sorted from PBMCs, taken 5 days after the yellow fever booster vaccination. Receptors originate from a man younger than 35 who received the YFV17D yellow fever vaccine.

This clonotype came up a few times. The chain is built from TRBV4-2 and TRBJ2-3, with D hard to call. Per germline, CDR1 LGHNA and CDR2 YNFKEQ. This CDR3 is built from 16 residues. Trimming shortened V by 4 bases and J by 4 bases, and 18 bases separated the two germline ends. This CDR3 reads CASSPGLGMVADTQYF. CDR3 DNA: TGTGCCAGCAGCCCCGGCCTGGGGATGGTTGCAGATACGCAGTATTTT.

This clonotype was seen a handful of times. This chain uses TRBV7-2 with TRBJ2-5; D uncertain. Trimming took off 5 bases at V and 5 bases at J, with 15 bases between the two ends. This CDR3 contains 14 residues. The germline CDR1 and CDR2 sequences are SGHTA and FQGNSA. CDR3: CASSTRSFGETQYF. DNA of the CDR3: TGTGCCAGCAGCACCCGCTCGTTCGGTGAGACCCAGTACTTC.